These T cell receptor beta chains were read from a single sample in a study of T cell repertoires in cytomegalovirus infection. TCRdb fed the reads into MiXCR, producing one record per CDR3 protein. This sample has some 480,000 distinct CDR3 sequences, with 30% to 40% found just once. No cognate antigen is known for these TCRs. Sequencing was performed on cultured PBMCs, taken from culture after CMV antigen stimulation. These receptors were obtained from a human donor in good health (CMV status not recorded). Some clones in this sample may be carry-over from other donors' samples. Each CDR3 is given with its conserved first and last residue. The D gene is left open where the match is weak. The size entry is marked missing in some rows and otherwise reads once, few, many or a size class.

D,J,size,V,DNA,CDR3
TRBD2,TRBJ2-5,many,TRBV7-2,TGTGCCAGCAGCTTAGCGCGGGACTATCAAGAGACCCAGTACTTC,CASSLARDYQETQYF
TRBD1,TRBJ1-5,NA,TRBV27,TGTGCCAGCAATCGGACAGGGCCGAATCAGCCCCAGCATTTT,CASNRTGPNQPQHF
NA,TRBJ2-1,NA,TRBV19,TGTGCCAGTAGTGCTGTCCTGCAAGGGAATGAGCAGTTCTTC,CASSAVLQGNEQFF
NA,TRBJ2-1,NA,TRBV11-2,TGTGCCAGCAGCCCCCCTTTTTTGGGGTCCTACAATGAGCAGTTCTTC,CASSPPFLGSYNEQFF
TRBD1,TRBJ2-5,NA,TRBV28,TGTGCCAGCAGTGAAGACAGGGCTGGCCAAGAGACCCAGTACTTC,CASSEDRAGQETQYF
NA,TRBJ1-6,NA,TRBV19,TGTGCCAGTAATAAACTTCTACAGGAATCCAATTCACCCCTCCACTTT,CASNKLLQESNSPLHF
NA,TRBJ1-4,NA,TRBV4-3,TGCGCCAGCAGCCCGGGACGGATGTCGGAAAAACTGTTTTTT,CASSPGRMSEKLFF
TRBD1,TRBJ2-1,few,TRBV2,TGTGCCAGCAGTTTATCCGACAGGGGAGTGGAGTTCTTC,CASSLSDRGVEFF
NA,TRBJ2-7,NA,TRBV28,TGTGCCAGCAGCCCTCGGCAGGGGACGTGGTACGAGCAGTACTTC,CASSPRQGTWYEQYF
TRBD2,TRBJ2-1,NA,TRBV4-1,TGCGCCAGCGGGACTAGCGGGATGAATGAGCAGTTCTTC,CASGTSGMNEQFF
TRBD2,TRBJ2-3,NA,TRBV18,TGTGCCAGCTCACCTTTTGGACTAGCTAGCACAGATACGCAGTATTTT,CASSPFGLASTDTQYF
NA,TRBJ2-7,few,TRBV4-1,TGCGCCAGCAGCCAAGTAGATGGATCAGGCTACGAGCAGTACTTC,CASSQVDGSGYEQYF
NA,TRBJ2-1,NA,TRBV11-3,TGTGCCAGCAGCCAAGGGCTGCTCGGCTCCTACAATGAGCAGTTCTTC,CASSQGLLGSYNEQFF
TRBD1,TRBJ2-5,many,TRBV11-3,TGTGCCAGCAGCGTGACAGGGGCTGGAGGAGAGACCCAGTACTTC,CASSVTGAGGETQYF
TRBD1,TRBJ1-1,many,TRBV7-8,TGTGCCAGCAGCTTAGCGGGGACAGGGGGACGGTTACGGAACACTGAAGCTTTCTTT,CASSLAGTGGRLRNTEAFF
TRBD2,TRBJ2-3,NA,TRBV4-3,TGCGCCAGCAGCCAAGACCGACTAGCGGACCTGGTGAGGGCTACGCAGTATTTT,CASSQDRLADLVRATQYF
NA,TRBJ1-5,NA,TRBV10-3,TGTGCCATCAGTGCACAAGAGGGGGTAGGACGCAATCAGCCCCAGCATTTT,CAISAQEGVGRNQPQHF
NA,TRBJ2-7,NA,TRBV19,TGTGCCAGTAGACCATCTGGACGGGGTGCGTGGGAGCAGTACTTC,CASRPSGRGAWEQYF
NA,TRBJ2-3,few,TRBV6-1,TGTGCCAGCAGTGAAGCCCACTCCTCCACAGATACGCAGTATTTT,CASSEAHSSTDTQYF
TRBD2,TRBJ2-7,many,TRBV4-3,TGCGCCAGCAGCCAAGAATTTGGACTAGGGACCTACGAGCAGTACTTC,CASSQEFGLGTYEQYF
NA,TRBJ2-2,once,TRBV28,TGTGCCAGCAGTGGGCACTTGAACACCGGGGAGCTGTTTTTT,CASSGHLNTGELFF
TRBD2,TRBJ2-1,NA,TRBV14,TGTGCCAGCAGCCACGAGACTAGCGGATACAATGAGCAGTTCTTC,CASSHETSGYNEQFF
TRBD2,TRBJ2-7,once,TRBV5-1,TGCGCCAGCAGGACTAGCGGGAGTATTCCCTCCGAGCAGTACTTC,CASRTSGSIPSEQYF
NA,TRBJ2-6,NA,TRBV28,TGTGCCAGCAGTTTATCTGGGAGTAGCGGCGGTCTGACTGGGGCCAACGTCCTGACTTTC,CASSLSGSSGGLTGANVLTF
NA,TRBJ1-2,NA,TRBV20-1,TGCAGTGCTCTCCGGACAAGTGCTAACTATGGCTACACCTTC,CSALRTSANYGYTF
TRBD2,TRBJ2-7,NA,TRBV9,TGTGCCAGCAGCCCTTGGGGAGCGGGAGATTACGAGCAGTACTTC,CASSPWGAGDYEQYF
TRBD2,TRBJ2-4,many,TRBV7-2,TGTGCCAGCAGCTCGCTACTAGCGGGAGACGGAAACATTCAGTACTTC,CASSSLLAGDGNIQYF
NA,TRBJ1-5,NA,TRBV12-3/TRBV12-4,TGTGCCAGCACCATCGACAGCCCCAATCAGCCCCAGCATTTT,CASTIDSPNQPQHF
NA,TRBJ2-7,NA,TRBV7-6,TGTGCCAGCAGCTTAATAGTTAGCTACGAGCAGTACTTC,CASSLIVSYEQYF
TRBD1,TRBJ1-5,NA,TRBV7-2,TGTGCCAGCAGCCAGGGACAGGGTGGCCAGCCCCAGCATTTT,CASSQGQGGQPQHF
NA,TRBJ1-1,few,TRBV27,TGTGCCAGCAGTTTATCTCGGTATCGGGAAGCTTTCTTT,CASSLSRYREAFF
NA,TRBJ2-7,many,TRBV13,TGTGCCAGCAGCTTAGAGAGGACTCCCCTCAGCGAGCAGTACTTC,CASSLERTPLSEQYF
TRBD2,TRBJ2-7,NA,TRBV6-5,TGTGCCAGCAGTCTGACTAGCGGGCATGAGCAGTACTTC,CASSLTSGHEQYF
NA,TRBJ1-5,few,TRBV9,TGTGCCAGCAGCCGCCGGGGGGGCCAACAGCCCCAGCATTTT,CASSRRGGQQPQHF
TRBD1,TRBJ2-7,few,TRBV4-1,TGCGCCAGCAGCCAAGGTTACGGGACAGCCTACGAGCAGTACTTC,CASSQGYGTAYEQYF
NA,TRBJ1-6,few,TRBV5-1,TGCGCCAGCAGCTTGGTGGAAAAGGGTATCGATTCACCCCTCCACTTT,CASSLVEKGIDSPLHF
NA,TRBJ2-1,few,TRBV28,TGTGCCAGCTACAGTTTACTGCGACAGCAGTTCTTC,CASYSLLRQQFF
NA,TRBJ2-5,NA,TRBV7-2,TGTGCCAGCAGCTTCACCAGGGAGACCCAGTACTTC,CASSFTRETQYF
TRBD1,TRBJ1-5,few,TRBV28,TGTGCCAGCAGTGCTCGACAGGGGGTCGGCAATCAGCCCCAGCATTTT,CASSARQGVGNQPQHF
NA,TRBJ2-1,NA,TRBV6-1,TGTGCCAGCAGATATGGCGGGGAGCAGTTCTTC,CASRYGGEQFF
NA,TRBJ2-1,few,TRBV10-3,TGTGCCGCCGGTGGAGGGGCGGGCTACAATGAGCAGTTCTTC,CAAGGGAGYNEQFF
NA,TRBJ1-2,NA,TRBV7-2,TGTGCCAGCAGCTATAGGCAGGGGAATGGCTACACCTTC,CASSYRQGNGYTF
NA,TRBJ2-3,NA,TRBV20-1,TGCAGTGCTAGAGGGCGGGTCAGGGACGGCACAGATACGCAGTATTTT,CSARGRVRDGTDTQYF
NA,TRBJ2-2,NA,TRBV27,TGTGCCAGCAACCCCGGCAATGGCGGGGAGCTGTTTTTT,CASNPGNGGELFF
NA,TRBJ1-1,NA,TRBV6-5,TGTGCCAGCAAGGGAGGGGCCGCTGGGAACACTGAAGCTTTCTTT,CASKGGAAGNTEAFF
NA,TRBJ2-7,NA,TRBV20-1,TGCAGTGCTAGAGCCGACTCTACACTGTACTTC,CSARADSTLYF
TRBD1,TRBJ1-1,few,TRBV7-9,TGTGCCAGCAGCTCTCAGACAGGGTTCCCTGAAGCTTTCTTT,CASSSQTGFPEAFF
NA,TRBJ1-5,NA,TRBV4-1,TGCGCCAGCAGCCAAGAGGAGAGGGACCAGCCCCAGCATTTT,CASSQEERDQPQHF
NA,TRBJ2-3,few,TRBV6-5,TGTGCCAGCAGTTACGGGGCAAAGGGTCTCAACACAGATACGCAGTATTTT,CASSYGAKGLNTDTQYF
TRBD2,TRBJ2-7,NA,TRBV6-1,TGTGCCACACGGACTAGCGGCTACGAGCAGTACTTC,CATRTSGYEQYF
NA,TRBJ1-2,NA,TRBV7-9,TGTGCCAGCAGCCCGTGGACAGCGAACTATGGCTACACCTTC,CASSPWTANYGYTF
TRBD2,TRBJ2-1,few,TRBV20-1,TGCAGTGCTAACCTAGCGGGAGGGAAAGAGCAGTTCTTC,CSANLAGGKEQFF
TRBD1,TRBJ1-5,NA,TRBV20-1,TGCAGTGCCTCCGGGACAGGGAAGGGTCGGTATCAGCCCCAGCATTTT,CSASGTGKGRYQPQHF